What follows are 8 T cell receptor beta chains derived from one specimen sequenced in a study of cytomegalovirus exposure and HLA in healthy donors. Repertoires were generated with immunoSEQ multiplex PCR, while TCRdb's copy carries only in-frame clones and drops some. The sample has under 250,000 clones, 83% seen once; the top ten hold 4.5% to 7%. The specimen sequenced was PBMCs. These receptors came from a woman between 18 and 29 years old in good health and CMV-seronegative.

This chain links TRBV19 with TRBJ2-1, with 7 bases fitting TRBD2. Germline lookup yields CDR1 LNHDA and CDR2 SQIVND (reference sequence). The J segment lost 0 bases and the V segment lost 3 bases, leaving 2 bases of the junction unmatched. The CDR3 extends over 15 amino acids. The CDR3 spells CASSISGGSYNEQFF. CDR3 coding DNA: TGTGCCAGTAGTATCTCGGGGGGCTCCTACAATGAGCAGTTCTTC.

V usage is TRBV5-1 and J usage is TRBJ2-3; 7 bases agree with TRBD1. Germline assignment: CDR1 SGHRS and CDR2 YFSETQ. The V segment lost 4 bases and the J segment 5 bases; nucleotides outside the gene matches: 7. The CDR3 is 14 amino acids. CDR3 loop: CASSPEQGIDTQYF. The DNA for the CDR3 is TGCGCCAGCAGCCCTGAACAGGGGATAGATACGCAGTATTTT.

This clone was seen a few times. V gene TRBV5-1 combines with J gene TRBJ1-1, with unresolved D. Germline V gene sequence: CDR1 SGHRS, CDR2 YFSETQ. V was cut by 2 bases and J by 3 bases, with 5 bases left in between. The CDR3 is 12 residues long. The CDR3 DNA reads as TGCGCCAGCAGCTTAGGGTACACTGAAGCTTTCTTT. Its translation is CASSLGYTEAFF.

The chain joins TRBV7-9 to TRBJ2-7; D is possibly TRBD1 or TRBD2 (6 bases each). The V end lost 5 bases, the J end lost 6 bases, and 14 bases lay between the germline ends. CDR3 length: 13 residues. Germline assignment: CDR1 SEHNR and CDR2 FQNEAQ (reference sequence). The CDR3 region is CASSQGLTSEQYF. The CDR3 DNA is TGTGCCAGCAGCCAGGGGTTGACTAGCGAGCAGTACTTC.

V usage is TRBV2 and J usage is TRBJ1-2, with D possibly TRBD1 on 6 matching bases. The CDR3 is 12 amino acids. V was pared by 6 bases and J by 5 bases, with 10 bases between. In germline, CDR1 is SNHLY, CDR2 FYNNEI. This chain's CDR3 is CASRGGLYGYTF. CDR3 DNA: TGTGCCAGCAGGGGGGGGCTGTATGGCTACACCTTC. The variable domain in full, completed from reference TRBV2 and TRBJ1-2, reads EPEVTQTPSHQVTQMGQEVILRCVPISNHLYFYWYRQILGQKVEFLVSFYNNEISEKSEIFDDQFSVERPDGSNFTLKIRSTKLEDSAMYFCASRGGLYGYTFGSGTRLTVV.

The chain is built from TRBV5-6 and TRBJ2-1, with D possibly being TRBD2 (7 bases). The CDR3 spans 16 residues. Looked up from germline, CDR1 is SGHDT and CDR2 is YYEEEE. Trimming took off 0 bases at V and 9 bases at J, with 19 bases between the two ends. The CDR3 is CASSLGIYGGRSEQFF. For the CDR3, the DNA is TGTGCCAGCAGCTTGGGAATTTACGGGGGGCGGAGTGAGCAGTTCTTC.

This sequence joins TRBV29-1 and TRBJ2-3; D ambiguous. The CDR3 is 13 amino acids. With 8 bases removed from V and 1 base from J, the gap between germline ends came to 13 bases. Germline assignment: CDR1 SQVTM and CDR2 ANQGSEA. CDR3 coding DNA: TGCAGCACCCGTGGCGTACGCACAGATACGCAGTATTTT. Protein sequence: CSTRGVRTDTQYF.

DNA for the CDR3: TGTGCCAGCAGTTACTCCGGGACAGCGTACGAGCAGTACTTC. Translating it yields CASSYSGTAYEQYF. V gene TRBV27 combines with J gene TRBJ2-7; 7 nucleotides match TRBD1. The CDR3 contains 14 residues. The J segment lost 4 bases and the V segment lost 4 bases, leaving 7 bases of the junction unmatched. Germline-derived CDR1 and CDR2 are MNHEY and SMNVEV (reference sequence).